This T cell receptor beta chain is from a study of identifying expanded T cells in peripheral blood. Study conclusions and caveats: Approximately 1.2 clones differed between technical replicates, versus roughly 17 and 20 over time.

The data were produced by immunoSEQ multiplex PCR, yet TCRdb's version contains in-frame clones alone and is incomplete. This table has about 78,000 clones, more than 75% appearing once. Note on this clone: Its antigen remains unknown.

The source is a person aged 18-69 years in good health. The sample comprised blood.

The CDR3 loop reads CASSEFRGNTEAFF. For the CDR3, the DNA is TGTGCCAGCAGTGAATTTAGGGGTAACACTGAAGCTTTCTTT. The chain recombines TRBV6-5 with TRBJ1-1; possibly TRBD1 for D (5 bases). Trimming cost V 5 bases and J 2 bases, with 12 bases left between them. The germline gives CDR1 MNHEY, CDR2 SVGAGI. The CDR3 spans 14 residues.